This T cell receptor beta chain was captured by sequencing in a study of tumor-infiltrating lymphocytes in primary liver carcinoma. Overall study context: Patients were both men and women, whose ages ran from 30 to 69 years. The tumors, T1-T3 N0M0 lesions, were about 4 to 11 cm across. About 3.5 to 7.5 million productive TCRbeta reads were obtained from the samples, with similar numbers across tissue types.

The researchers obtained blood RNA from unsorted whole blood and also extracted germline DNA. Total RNA (approximately 500 ng) served as template for TCR beta cDNA synthesis primed by a constant-region primer. Sequencing libraries for TCR beta derived from three nested multiplex PCR rounds that used slightly modified ARM-PCR. TCRdb re-called the multiplex PCR reads through MiXCR, storing one row per CDR3 protein. The table lists 180,000 or so distinct CDR3 sequences, about 60% of them singletons. This clonotype came up many times. Antigen specificity is unknown. An end of the junction does not agree with germline; a read error may underlie this. Study results and caveats: Tumor tissue displayed a significantly greater top-250-clone fraction than blood (p = 0.039).

This TCR was recovered from a man in his forties with primary liver carcinoma and hepatitis B virus infection. The sequenced material came from peripheral blood.

CDR3 coding DNA: TGTGCCAGCAACTTAAAGACGGGACAGGGAGGATGGGAGACCCAGTACTTC. As protein: CASNLKTGQGGWETQYF. J is TRBJ2-5 and V is TRBV11-2, with 9 nucleotides matching TRBD1. The V gene's germline CDR1 is SGHAT and CDR2 FQNNGV. The CDR3 covers 17 residues.